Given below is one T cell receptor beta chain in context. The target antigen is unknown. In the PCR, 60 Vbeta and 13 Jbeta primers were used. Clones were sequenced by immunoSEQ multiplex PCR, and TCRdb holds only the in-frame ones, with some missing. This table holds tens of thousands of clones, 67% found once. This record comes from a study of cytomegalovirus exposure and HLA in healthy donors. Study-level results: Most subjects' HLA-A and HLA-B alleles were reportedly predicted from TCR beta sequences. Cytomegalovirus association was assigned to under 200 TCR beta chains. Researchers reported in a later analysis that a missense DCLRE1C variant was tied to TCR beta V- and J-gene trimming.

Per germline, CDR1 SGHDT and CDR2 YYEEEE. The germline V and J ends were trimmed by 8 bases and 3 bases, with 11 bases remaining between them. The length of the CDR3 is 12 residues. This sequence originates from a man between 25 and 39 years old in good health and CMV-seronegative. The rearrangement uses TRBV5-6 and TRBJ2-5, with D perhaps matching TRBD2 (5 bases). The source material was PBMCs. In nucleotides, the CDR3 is TGTGCCAGTCAACGGGGAGAAGAGACCCAGTACTTC. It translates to CASQRGEETQYF.